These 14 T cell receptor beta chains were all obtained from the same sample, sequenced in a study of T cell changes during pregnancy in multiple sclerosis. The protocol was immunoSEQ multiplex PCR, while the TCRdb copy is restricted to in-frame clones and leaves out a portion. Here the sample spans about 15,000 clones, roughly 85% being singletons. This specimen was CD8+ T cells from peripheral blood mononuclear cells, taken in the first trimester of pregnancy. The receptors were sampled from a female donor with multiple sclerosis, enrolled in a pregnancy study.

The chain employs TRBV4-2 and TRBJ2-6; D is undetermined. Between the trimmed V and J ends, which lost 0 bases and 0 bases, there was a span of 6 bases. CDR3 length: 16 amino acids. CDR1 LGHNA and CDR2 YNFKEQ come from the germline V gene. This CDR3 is CASSQDPDSGANVLTF. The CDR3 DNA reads TGTGCCAGCAGCCAAGATCCAGACTCTGGGGCCAACGTCCTGACTTTC.

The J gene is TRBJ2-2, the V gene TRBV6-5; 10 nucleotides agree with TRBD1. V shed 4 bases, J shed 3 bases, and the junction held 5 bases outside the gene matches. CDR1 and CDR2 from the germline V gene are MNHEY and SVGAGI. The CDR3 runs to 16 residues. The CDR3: CASSLDRGGYTGELFF. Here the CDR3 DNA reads TGTGCCAGCAGTTTGGACAGGGGGGGATACACCGGGGAGCTGTTTTTT.

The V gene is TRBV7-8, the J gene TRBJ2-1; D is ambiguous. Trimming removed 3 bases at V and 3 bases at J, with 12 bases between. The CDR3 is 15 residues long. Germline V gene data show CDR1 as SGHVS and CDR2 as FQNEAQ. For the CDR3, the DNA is TGTGCCAGCAGCTTGTGGCGGAGCAACTACAATGAGCAGTTCTTC. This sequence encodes CASSLWRSNYNEQFF.

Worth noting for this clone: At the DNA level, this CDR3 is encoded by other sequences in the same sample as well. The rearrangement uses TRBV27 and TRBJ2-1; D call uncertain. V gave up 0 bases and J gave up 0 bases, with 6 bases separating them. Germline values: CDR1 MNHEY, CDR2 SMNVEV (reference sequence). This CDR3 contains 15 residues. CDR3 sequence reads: CASSLSVSSYNEQFF. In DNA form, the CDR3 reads TGTGCCAGCAGTTTATCGGTGAGCTCCTACAATGAGCAGTTCTTC.

The CDR3 coding sequence is TGTGCCAGCAGCATGTCTTATAGCAATCAGCCCCAGCATTTT. It translates to CASSMSYSNQPQHF. The chain links TRBV21-1 to TRBJ1-5. TRBV21-1 is listed as a pseudogene. CDR3 length equals 14 residues.

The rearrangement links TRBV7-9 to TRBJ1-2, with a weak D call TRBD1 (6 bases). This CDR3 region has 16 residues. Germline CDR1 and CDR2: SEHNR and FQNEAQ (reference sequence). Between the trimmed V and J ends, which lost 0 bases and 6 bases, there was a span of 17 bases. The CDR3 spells CASSLALNRVIDGYTF. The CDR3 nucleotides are TGTGCCAGCAGCTTAGCTCTGAACAGGGTGATAGATGGCTACACCTTC.

The DNA for the CDR3 is TGTGCCAGCAGTGAAAAACCTAGCAGCTCCTACGAGCAGTACTTC. Protein: CASSEKPSSSYEQYF. The chain has TRBV6-1 and TRBJ2-7; D is possibly TRBD2 (5 bases). V was trimmed by 2 bases and J by 0 bases, leaving 11 bases between them. There are 15 residues in the CDR3. Germline lookup yields CDR1 MNHNS and CDR2 SASEGT.

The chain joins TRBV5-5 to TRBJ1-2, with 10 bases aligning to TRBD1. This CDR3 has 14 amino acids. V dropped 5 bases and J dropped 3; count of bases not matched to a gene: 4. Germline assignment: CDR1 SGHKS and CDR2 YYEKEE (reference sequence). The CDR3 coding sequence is TGTGCCAGCAGTCTGGACAGGGGGTACTATGGCTACACCTTC. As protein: CASSLDRGYYGYTF.

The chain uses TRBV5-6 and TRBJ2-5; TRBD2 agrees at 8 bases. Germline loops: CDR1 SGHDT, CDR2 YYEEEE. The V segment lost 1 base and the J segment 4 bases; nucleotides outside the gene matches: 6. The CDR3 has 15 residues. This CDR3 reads CASSLFSLAGETQYF. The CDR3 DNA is TGTGCCAGCAGCTTGTTCTCGCTAGCGGGAGAGACCCAGTACTTC.

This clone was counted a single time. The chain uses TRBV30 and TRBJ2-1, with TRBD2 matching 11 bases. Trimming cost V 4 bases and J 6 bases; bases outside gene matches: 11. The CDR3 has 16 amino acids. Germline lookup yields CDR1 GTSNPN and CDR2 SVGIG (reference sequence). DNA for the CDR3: TGTGCCTGGACGCGGACTAGCGGGTTACAAGGCAATGAGCAGTTCTTC. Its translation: CAWTRTSGLQGNEQFF.

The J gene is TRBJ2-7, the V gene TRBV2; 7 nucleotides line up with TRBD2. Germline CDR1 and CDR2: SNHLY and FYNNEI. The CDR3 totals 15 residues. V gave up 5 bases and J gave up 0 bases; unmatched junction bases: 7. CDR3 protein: CASSQSGGSSYEQYF. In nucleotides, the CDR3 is TGTGCCAGCAGTCAATCCGGGGGGAGCTCCTACGAGCAGTACTTC.

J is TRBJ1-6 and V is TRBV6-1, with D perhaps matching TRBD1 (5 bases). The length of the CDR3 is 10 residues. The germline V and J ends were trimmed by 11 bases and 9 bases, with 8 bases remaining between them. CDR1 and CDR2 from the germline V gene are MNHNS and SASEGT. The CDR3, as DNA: TGTGCCGCGGGGGGTTCACCCCTCCACTTT. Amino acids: CAAGGSPLHF.

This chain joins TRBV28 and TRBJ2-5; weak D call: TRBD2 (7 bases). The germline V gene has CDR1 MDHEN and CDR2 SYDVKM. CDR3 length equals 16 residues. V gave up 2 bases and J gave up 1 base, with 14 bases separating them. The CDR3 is CASSLVAGEGQETQYF. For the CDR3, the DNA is TGTGCCAGCAGTTTAGTGGCAGGGGAGGGCCAAGAGACCCAGTACTTC.

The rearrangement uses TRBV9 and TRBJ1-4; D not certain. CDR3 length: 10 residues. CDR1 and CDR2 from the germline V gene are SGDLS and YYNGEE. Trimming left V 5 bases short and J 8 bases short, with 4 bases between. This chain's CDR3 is CASSREKLFF. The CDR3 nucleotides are TGTGCCAGCAGTCGGGAAAAACTGTTTTTT.